Each of the 17 T cell receptor beta chains below was sequenced from the same sample in a study of identical twins' blood T cells. TCRdb re-called the 5' RACE reads through MiXCR, storing one row per CDR3 protein. This sample carries a few hundred thousand distinct CDR3 sequences, about 28% of them seen once, and the ten largest clones take about 6%. Sequencing input: PBMCs. The origin of the receptors is a woman between 18 and 55 years old in good health.

This clonotype was found a few times. The V gene is TRBV2, the J gene TRBJ1-4; possible D gene TRBD1, 5 bases. V was trimmed by 5 bases and J by 8 bases, leaving 12 bases between them. CDR1 is SNHLY and CDR2 is FYNNEI in the germline V gene. The CDR3 contains 13 residues. Here the CDR3 reads CASSTLGHEKLFF. In nucleotides, the CDR3 is TGTGCCAGCAGTACTCTTGGACACGAAAAACTGTTTTTT.

V gene TRBV7-9 combines with J gene TRBJ2-7; a possible D gene is TRBD1 (5 bases). The V gene's germline CDR1 is SEHNR and CDR2 FQNEAQ (reference sequence). Trimming pared 6 bases from V and 6 bases from J, leaving 15 bases between. The CDR3 length is 13 residues. As DNA, the CDR3 is TGTGCCAGCAGGAACAGACAGAAACGCGAGCAGTACTTC. The encoded protein is CASRNRQKREQYF.

There are a few counts of this clonotype. The CDR3 nucleotides read TGTGCCAGCACACCACCGGGACAGCCATCCTACGAGCAGTACTTC. Its protein product is CASTPPGQPSYEQYF. This chain uses TRBV6-1 with TRBJ2-7; 7 bases align to TRBD1. The germline CDR1 and CDR2 sequences are MNHNS and SASEGT. J was trimmed by 1 base and V by 7 bases; bases with no gene match: 10. The CDR3 runs to 15 residues.

Remarks on this clonotype: This sequence may be a read error, since a much larger clone differs from it by one base. The chain links TRBV6-1 to TRBJ1-4; possible D gene TRBD1, 6 bases. CDR3 length: 14 residues. CDR1 is MNHNS and CDR2 is SASEGT in the germline V gene. DNA of the CDR3: TGTGCCTGCAGTGAAGTTGGGGGGCGCGGAAAACTGTTTTTT. As protein: CACSEVGGRGKLFF.

The rearrangement uses TRBV9 and TRBJ2-2, with TRBD2 as a possible D gene (5 bases). V dropped 6 bases and J dropped 3 bases, with 6 bases sitting between them. The CDR3 runs to 12 residues. CDR1 and CDR2 (germline): SGDLS, YYNGEE. In DNA form, the CDR3 reads TGTGCCAGCATCGGGGACACCGGGGAGCTGTTTTTT. It translates to CASIGDTGELFF.

V usage is TRBV28 and J usage is TRBJ2-3; D remains unclear. V was cut by 5 bases and J by 2 bases, with 8 bases left in between. CDR1 and CDR2 (germline): MDHEN, SYDVKM. This CDR3 spans 13 amino acids. In DNA, the CDR3 is TGTGCCAGCAGTCTCCCCCCCACAGATACGCAGTATTTT. The encoded protein is CASSLPPTDTQYF.

The rearrangement uses TRBV20-1 and TRBJ2-1; 7 bases align to TRBD2. Trimming took 4 bases from V and 5 from J; bases not matched to a gene: 11. There are 15 residues in the CDR3. Germline loops: CDR1 DFQATT, CDR2 SNEGSKA (reference sequence). The CDR3 here is CSAIFGREYHNEQFF. The CDR3 nucleotides read TGCAGTGCTATCTTTGGGCGGGAGTATCACAATGAGCAGTTCTTC.

This clonotype was counted a few times. V is TRBV29-1 and J is TRBJ2-1; 12 nucleotides agree with TRBD1. Germline V lookup: CDR1 SQVTM, CDR2 ANQGSEA. With 8 bases clipped from V and 11 bases from J, the junction kept 7 bases outside the gene matches. CDR3 size: 12 residues. CDR3 loop: CSWGTGGNKQFF. CDR3 DNA: TGCAGCTGGGGGACAGGGGGCAACAAGCAGTTCTTC.

The chain combines TRBV5-8 with TRBJ1-1; 7 nucleotides line up with TRBD1. The CDR3 has 15 residues. V lost 2 bases to trimming and J lost 5 bases; unmatched junction nucleotides: 9. Germline CDR1 and CDR2: SGHTS and YDEGEE. DNA for the CDR3: TGTGCCAGCAGCTTAACAGGGGCGTCGATTACTGAAGCTTTCTTT. It encodes CASSLTGASITEAFF.

This clonotype appeared a few times. The chain combines TRBV21-1 with TRBJ2-7; the tabulated D call, TRBD1, remains unverified against the DNA. TRBV21-1 has pseudogene status. This CDR3 spans 12 amino acids. DNA of the CDR3: TGTGCCAGCAGCAGGGACAGGCCAGAGCAGTACTTC. This encodes CASSRDRPEQYF.

The sample holds a few counts of this clonotype. The J gene is TRBJ2-1, the V gene TRBV20-1, with 14 nucleotides matching TRBD2. The CDR3 totals 15 residues. Germline CDR1 and CDR2: DFQATT and SNEGSKA (reference sequence). V was pared by 5 bases and J by 6 bases, with 6 bases of the junction left unmatched. The CDR3 nucleotides are TGCAGTGCTCTGGGACTAGCGGGAGAAGTCAATGAGCAGTTCTTC. Translation gives CSALGLAGEVNEQFF.

In its sample, this clonotype was seen a few times. V usage is TRBV2 and J usage is TRBJ1-5; possibly TRBD1 for D (5 bases). Per the germline V gene, CDR1 is SNHLY and CDR2 is FYNNEI. The germline V and J ends were trimmed by 4 bases and 1 base, with 8 bases remaining between them. This CDR3 contains 14 residues. The CDR3 reads CASSVDSSNQPQHF. CDR3 coding DNA: TGTGCCAGCAGTGTAGACAGCAGCAATCAGCCCCAGCATTTT.

The J gene is TRBJ1-2, the V gene TRBV25-1; D not resolved. The V end was cut by 3 bases, the J end by 12 bases, with 14 bases between. CDR3 size: 12 residues. Germline V gives CDR1 MGHDK, CDR2 SYGVNS. The CDR3 nucleotides are TGTGCCAGCAGTGATCCCCTATTTTACCACACCTTC. It codes for CASSDPLFYHTF.

The chain recombines TRBV20-1 with TRBJ2-5; tentatively, D is TRBD2 (5 bases). The CDR3 has 14 amino acids. Trimming took 8 bases from V and 5 from J, leaving 21 bases between them. Germline CDR1 is DFQATT and CDR2 is SNEGSKA (reference sequence). CDR3 sequence (DNA): TGCAGTCTCTTAGACCAGCCCGGGGTGGAGACCCAGTACTTC. This encodes CSLLDQPGVETQYF.

CDR3 in DNA: TGTGCCAGCAGCTTAACGACCCGACCGGTGGAGCAGTTCTTC. This translates into CASSLTTRPVEQFF. V gene TRBV11-2 combines with J gene TRBJ2-1; D is unclear. CDR3 size: 14 residues. Germline V gene data show CDR1 as SGHAT and CDR2 as FQNNGV. Trimming pared 2 bases from V and 10 bases from J, leaving 15 bases between. The complete variable domain, with remaining parts taken from reference TRBV11-2 and TRBJ2-1, reads EAGVAQSPRYKIIEKRQSVAFWCNPISGHATLYWYQQILGQGPKLLIQFQNNGVVDDSQLPKDRFSAERLKGVDSTLKIQPAKLEDSAVYLCASSLTTRPVEQFFGPGTRLTVL.

This clonotype was counted between two and nine times. The chain joins TRBV20-1 to TRBJ2-1; perhaps TRBD2 as D (7 bases). This CDR3 spans 15 amino acids. Germline CDR1 and CDR2: DFQATT and SNEGSKA (reference sequence). Trimming shortened V by 3 bases and J by 1 base, and 13 bases separated the two germline ends. CDR3: CSASVGGQSYNEQFF. The CDR3 DNA reads as TGCAGTGCTAGCGTCGGGGGGCAGTCCTACAATGAGCAGTTCTTC.

Notes on this clonotype: Germline is not matched at one junction end, which may reflect a read error. The gene calls are TRBV29-1 and TRBJ2-3, with a tentative D call TRBD2 (6 bases). Germline V gene sequence: CDR1 SQVTM, CDR2 ANQGSEA. This CDR3 spans 14 amino acids. The CDR3 nucleotides read TGCAGCGTCGCCACTAACGGGAGCACAGATACGCATTATTTT. Residues: CSVATNGSTDTHYF.